This T cell receptor beta chain comes out of a study of CD8 T cells in ankylosing spondylitis. Findings of the study overall: Blood from ankylosing spondylitis patients appeared to carry a characteristic roughly eight-variant TCR beta motif.

TCRdb itself ran the 5' RACE reads through MiXCR, one entry per CDR3 protein. The sample includes approximately 400,000 distinct CDR3 sequences, approximately 26% of them seen just once. This clonotype appeared a few times. What it binds is not known. This CDR3 spans 13 amino acids. Germline V lookup: CDR1 SGDLS, CDR2 YYNGEE. Trimming removed 7 bases from V and 4 bases from J; junction bases left unmatched: 6. This TCR came from a male donor with ankylosing spondylitis. The chain is built from TRBV9 and TRBJ2-7, with 9 positions matching TRBD2. The specimen was blood, either unsorted or a sorted T cell fraction (not recorded which). CDR3 region: CASGGSGGYEQYF. In nucleotides, the CDR3 is TGTGCCAGCGGGGGTAGCGGGGGTTACGAGCAGTACTTC.